This TCR beta chain was sequenced in a study of beta chain features in type 1 diabetes (dated by TCRdb to between 2017 and 2018). Broadly, across the study: No differences in mean age, gender distribution, total cell number or subset yield were found between patients and healthy donors. Regulatory and stem cell-like memory subsets were isolated from only 8 patients and roughly eight healthy donors, whereas naive and central memory subsets came from all 30 or so donors. A total of some 100,000,000 sorted cells were examined across all samples, and the number of cells per subset was strongly correlated with RNA yield. The study compared TCRB repertoires of sorted circulating CD4+ T cell subsets between recently diagnosed type 1 diabetes patients and matched healthy donors.

This clone was detected only a few times. The clone's antigen remains unknown. No clone much larger than this one lies a single base away; base qualities are absent. Each donor gave one peripheral blood draw, averaging roughly 120 mL, which was collected into heparinised tubes. A BD FACSAria II and a panel including CD45RO, CCR7, CD25, CD127, CD95 and CD27 were used to sort naive, central memory, regulatory and stem cell-like memory CD4+ T cells. Purity was above 95% for every sorted population. PBMCs were separated immediately by Lymphoprep density gradient centrifugation and were stained directly, without being cultured. So that batch effects would be minimized, each experiment stained and sorted samples in pairs, pairing one healthy donor with one patient. The High Capacity cDNA Reverse Transcription Kit was used to reverse transcribe all of the isolated RNA, meaning that expressed TCRB transcripts were what got sequenced. Deep immunoSEQ sequencing was performed on naive, central memory and regulatory T cell samples, with an average of roughly 3.5 million total reads per sample. After sorted cells were lysed in RLT buffer, RNA was extracted with DNase-treated RNeasy Micro or Mini kits, with the choice depending on cell number. Each cell subset was processed on its own to prevent cross-contamination, while patient and healthy donor samples were processed together. The immunoSEQ multiplex PCR was used to amplify TCRB sequences from cDNA, yielding 87-bp fragments that span the CDR3 region. Sequencing of the amplicons was performed on the Illumina HiSeq platform. Per the source publication's procedure: Synthetic template baselines were used to correct PCR bias computationally, reads within Hamming distance 2 were collapsed together, and singletons that could not be merged were discarded. Reads were aligned against IMGT so that V, D and J genes, CDR3 length and insertions or deletions at six rearrangement sites could be assigned. Within each subset, clonotype counts were normalized to sorted cell number, and only after that were true diversity and Gini coefficients computed with the tcR R package. The overlap coefficient, calculated on TCRB nucleotide sequences, was used to measure repertoire sharing. Out-of-frame TCRB sequences from naive cells were analyzed to stand in for the pre-selection repertoire. This is the immuneACCESS table as TCRdb keeps it, with only in-frame sequences that have V and J called. A part of the clones is gone; compared with another copy, unresolved V genes explain less than half, and the rest is unexplained. Clone size and V and J calls were adopted from that table, with D and trimming inferred from the DNA. For this sample there are around 300,000 clones; roughly 9.6% appear just once. Around 0.015% of the sample belongs to the ten largest clones.

Summary of the overall study and its limitations: Because cDNA rather than genomic DNA was sequenced, highly expressing activated cells could have been over-represented, although no difference in activation and CD3 levels was found between groups. HLA sub-analyses involved small numbers of individuals, so any influence of HLA type on TCRB rearrangement remained unresolved. A moderate but significant shortening of TCRB CDR3 length was observed in type 1 diabetes patients in all four CD4+ subsets. Naive, central memory and regulatory TCRB repertoires appeared to be more alike among patients than among healthy donors. PCR might favor shorter templates, but patient and control samples were amplified and corrected together, so any skew would affect both groups equally. Patients with type 1 diabetes made fewer insertions and deleted more nucleotides at VDJ recombination sites, implying thymic rearrangement abnormalities.

The germline V gene (reference sequence) gives CDR1 as SGHNT and CDR2 as YYREEE. The CDR3 goes from the cysteine to the phenylalanine over 15 residues. Only the CDR3 part of the read is kept: 45 bases, read in frame from the first base. From V the trimming removes 4 bases and from J it removes 2 bases, while the gene matches leave 5 bases of the junction unaccounted for. The chain joins TRBV5-4 to TRBJ2-5, and TRBD2 aligns with 10 junction nucleotides. This receptor was taken from a woman aged 30 to 39 in good health. The sample taken for sequencing was naive CD4+ T cells from blood. The sample's cell subset or site label, in plain terms: true naive CD4+ T cells. The DNA sequence follows: TGTGCCAGCAGCATTCGGACTAGCGGTCAAGAGACCCAGTACTTC. This gives the protein CASSIRTSGQETQYF. Reference TRBV5-4 and TRBJ2-5 proteins supply the regions before and after the CDR3; the full variable domain is: ETGVTQSPTHLIKTRGQQVTLRCSSQSGHNTVSWYQQALGQGPQFIFQYYREEENGRGNFPPRFSGLQFPNYSSELNVNALELDDSALYLCASSIRTSGQETQYFGPGTRLLVL.